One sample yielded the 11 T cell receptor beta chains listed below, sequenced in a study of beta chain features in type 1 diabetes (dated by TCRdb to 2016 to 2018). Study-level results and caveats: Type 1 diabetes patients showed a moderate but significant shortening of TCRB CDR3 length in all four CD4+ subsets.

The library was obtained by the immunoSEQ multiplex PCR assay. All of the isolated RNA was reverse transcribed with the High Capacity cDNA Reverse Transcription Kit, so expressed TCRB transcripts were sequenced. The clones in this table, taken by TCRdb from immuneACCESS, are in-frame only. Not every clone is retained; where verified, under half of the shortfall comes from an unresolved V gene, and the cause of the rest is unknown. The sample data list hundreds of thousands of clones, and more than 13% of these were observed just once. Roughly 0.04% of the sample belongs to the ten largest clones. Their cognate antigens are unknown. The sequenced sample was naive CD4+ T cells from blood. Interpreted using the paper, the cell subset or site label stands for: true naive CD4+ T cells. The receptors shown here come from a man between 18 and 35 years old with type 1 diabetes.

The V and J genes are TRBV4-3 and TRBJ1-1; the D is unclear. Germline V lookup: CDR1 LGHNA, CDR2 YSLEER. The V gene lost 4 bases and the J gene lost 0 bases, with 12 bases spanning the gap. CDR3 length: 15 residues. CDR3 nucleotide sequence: TGCGCCAGCAGCCGGACGGTCGGGATGAACACTGAAGCTTTCTTT. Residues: CASSRTVGMNTEAFF.

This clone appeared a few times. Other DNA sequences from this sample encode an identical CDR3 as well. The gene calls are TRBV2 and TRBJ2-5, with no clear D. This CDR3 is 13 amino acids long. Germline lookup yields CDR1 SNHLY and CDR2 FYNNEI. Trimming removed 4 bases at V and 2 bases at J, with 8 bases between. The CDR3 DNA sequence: TGTGCCAGCAGTGGGACGGTTCAAGAGACCCAGTACTTC. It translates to CASSGTVQETQYF.

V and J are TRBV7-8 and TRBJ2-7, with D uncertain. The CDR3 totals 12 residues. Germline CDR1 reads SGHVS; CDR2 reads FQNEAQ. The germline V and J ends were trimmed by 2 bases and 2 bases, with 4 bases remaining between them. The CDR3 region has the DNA TGTGCCAGCAGCTTAACGGCCTACGAGCAGTACTTC. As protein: CASSLTAYEQYF.

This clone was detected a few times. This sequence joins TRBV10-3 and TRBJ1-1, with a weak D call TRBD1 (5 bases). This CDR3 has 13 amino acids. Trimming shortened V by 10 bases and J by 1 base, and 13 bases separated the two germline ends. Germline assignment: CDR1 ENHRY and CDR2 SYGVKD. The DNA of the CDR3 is TGTGCCACCCTCAGGGTCCAGAACACTGAAGCTTTCTTT. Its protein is CATLRVQNTEAFF.

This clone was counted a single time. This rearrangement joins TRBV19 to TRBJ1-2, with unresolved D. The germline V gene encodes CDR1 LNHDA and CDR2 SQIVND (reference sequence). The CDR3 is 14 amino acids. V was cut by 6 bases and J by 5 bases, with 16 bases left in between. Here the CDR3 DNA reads TGTGCCAGTAGCCTAAATCCCCAGGTTTATGGCTACACCTTC. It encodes CASSLNPQVYGYTF.

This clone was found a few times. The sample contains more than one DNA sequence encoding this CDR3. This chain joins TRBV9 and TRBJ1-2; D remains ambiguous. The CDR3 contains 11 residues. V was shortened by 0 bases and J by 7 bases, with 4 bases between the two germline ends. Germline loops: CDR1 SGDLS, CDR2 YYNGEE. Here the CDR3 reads CASSVEGGYTF. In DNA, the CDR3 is TGTGCCAGCAGCGTAGAGGGTGGCTACACCTTC.

This chain's CDR3 is CSVEEVAKNIQYF. As DNA, the CDR3 is TGCAGCGTTGAAGAGGTAGCCAAAAACATTCAGTACTTC. V gene TRBV29-1 combines with J gene TRBJ2-4, with D uncertain. Germline assignment: CDR1 SQVTM and CDR2 ANQGSEA. This CDR3 has 13 residues. V was pared by 0 bases and J by 0 bases, with 3 bases between. Complete variable domain (other parts from reference TRBV29-1 and TRBJ2-4): SAVISQKPSRDICQRGTSLTIQCQVDSQVTMMFWYRQQPGQSLTLIATANQGSEATYESGFVIDKFPISRPNLTFSTLTVSNMSPEDSSIYLCSVEEVAKNIQYFGAGTRLSVL.

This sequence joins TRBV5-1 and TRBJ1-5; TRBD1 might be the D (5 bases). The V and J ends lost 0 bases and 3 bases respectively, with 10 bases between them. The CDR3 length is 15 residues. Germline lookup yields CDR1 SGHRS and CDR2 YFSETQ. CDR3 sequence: CASSLGDSPNQPQHF. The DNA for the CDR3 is TGCGCCAGCAGCTTGGGTGACAGTCCCAATCAGCCCCAGCATTTT.

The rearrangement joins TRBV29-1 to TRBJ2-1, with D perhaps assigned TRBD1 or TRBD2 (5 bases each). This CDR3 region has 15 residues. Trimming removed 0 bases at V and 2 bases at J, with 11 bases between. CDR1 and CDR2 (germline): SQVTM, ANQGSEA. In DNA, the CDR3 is TGCAGCGTTGAAGAAGGGAGACAGCCCTACAATGAGCAGTTCTTC. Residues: CSVEEGRQPYNEQFF.

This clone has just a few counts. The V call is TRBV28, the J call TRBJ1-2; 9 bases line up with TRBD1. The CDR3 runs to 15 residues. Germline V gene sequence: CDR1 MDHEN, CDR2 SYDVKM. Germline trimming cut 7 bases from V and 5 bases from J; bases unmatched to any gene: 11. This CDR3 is CASNPGTGYQYGYTF. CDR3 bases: TGTGCCAGCAACCCCGGGACAGGGTATCAATATGGCTACACCTTC.

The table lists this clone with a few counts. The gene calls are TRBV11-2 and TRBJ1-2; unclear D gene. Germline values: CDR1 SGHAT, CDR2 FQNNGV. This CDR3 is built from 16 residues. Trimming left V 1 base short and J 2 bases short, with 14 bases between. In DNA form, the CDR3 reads TGTGCCAGCAGCTTAGCAATGGGTGTCACAAACTATGGCTACACCTTC. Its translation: CASSLAMGVTNYGYTF.